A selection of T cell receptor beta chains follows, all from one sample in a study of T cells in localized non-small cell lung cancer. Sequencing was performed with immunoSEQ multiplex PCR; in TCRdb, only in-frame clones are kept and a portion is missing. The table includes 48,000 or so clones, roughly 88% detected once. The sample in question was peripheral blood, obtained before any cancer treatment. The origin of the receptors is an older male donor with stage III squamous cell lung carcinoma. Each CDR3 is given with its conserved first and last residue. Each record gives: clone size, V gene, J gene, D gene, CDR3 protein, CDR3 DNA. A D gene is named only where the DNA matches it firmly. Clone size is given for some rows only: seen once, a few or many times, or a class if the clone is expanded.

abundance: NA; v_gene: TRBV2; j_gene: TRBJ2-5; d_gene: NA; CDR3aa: CASSMRTIQETQYF; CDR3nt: TGTGCCAGCAGTATGAGGACTATTCAAGAGACCCAGTACTTC
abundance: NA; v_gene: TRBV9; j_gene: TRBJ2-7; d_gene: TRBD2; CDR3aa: CASSVAAGGDSEQYF; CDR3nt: TGTGCCAGCAGCGTAGCAGCGGGGGGGGACAGCGAGCAGTACTTC
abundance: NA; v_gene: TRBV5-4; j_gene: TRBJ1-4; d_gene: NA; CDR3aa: CAATVGLTNEKLFF; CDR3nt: TGTGCCGCAACAGTGGGGCTTACTAATGAAAAACTGTTTTTT
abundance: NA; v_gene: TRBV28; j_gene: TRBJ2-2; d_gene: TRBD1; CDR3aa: CASSLSGQGTGELFF; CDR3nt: TGTGCCAGCAGTTTATCGGGACAGGGGACCGGGGAGCTGTTTTTT
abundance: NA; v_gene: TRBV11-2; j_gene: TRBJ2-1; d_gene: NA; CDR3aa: CASSLGTLWDEQFF; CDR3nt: TGTGCCAGCAGCCTCGGGACTCTATGGGATGAGCAGTTCTTC
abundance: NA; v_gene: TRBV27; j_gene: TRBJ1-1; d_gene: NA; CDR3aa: CASSFSVRQNMNTEAFF; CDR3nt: TGTGCCAGCAGTTTCTCCGTTAGACAGAACATGAACACTGAAGCTTTCTTT
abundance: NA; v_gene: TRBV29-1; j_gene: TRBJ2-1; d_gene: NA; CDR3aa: CSVEVGQLSYNEQFF; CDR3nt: TGCAGCGTCGAGGTTGGGCAGTTGTCCTACAATGAGCAGTTCTTC
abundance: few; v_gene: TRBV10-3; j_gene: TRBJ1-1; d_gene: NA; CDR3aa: CAISEPPGEDEAFF; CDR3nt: TGTGCCATCAGTGAGCCCCCGGGGGAGGATGAAGCTTTCTTT
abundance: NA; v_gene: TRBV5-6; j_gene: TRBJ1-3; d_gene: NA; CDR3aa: CASSSGNTIYF; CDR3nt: TGTGCCAGCAGTTCGGGAAACACCATATATTTT
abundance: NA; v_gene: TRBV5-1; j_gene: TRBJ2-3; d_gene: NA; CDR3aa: CASSPGGITDTQYF; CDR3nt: TGCGCCAGCAGCCCAGGGGGGATCACAGATACGCAGTATTTT
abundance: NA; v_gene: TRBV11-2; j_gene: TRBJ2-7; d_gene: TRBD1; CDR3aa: CASSLWDSYEQYF; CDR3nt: TGTGCCAGCAGCTTGTGGGACAGCTACGAGCAGTACTTC
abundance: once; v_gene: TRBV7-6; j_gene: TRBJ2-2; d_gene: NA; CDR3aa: CASSWKATTRPDTGELFF; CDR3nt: TGTGCCAGCAGCTGGAAAGCGACGACCCGGCCTGACACCGGGGAGCTGTTTTTT
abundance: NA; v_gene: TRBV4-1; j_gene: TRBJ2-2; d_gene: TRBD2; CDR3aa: CASSPPGGRGSGELFF; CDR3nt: TGCGCCAGCAGCCCTCCTGGCGGGAGAGGGTCCGGGGAGCTGTTTTTT
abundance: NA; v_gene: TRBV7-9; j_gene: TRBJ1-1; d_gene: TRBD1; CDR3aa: CASSGQGALAFF; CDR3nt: TGTGCCAGCAGCGGACAGGGGGCATTGGCTTTCTTT
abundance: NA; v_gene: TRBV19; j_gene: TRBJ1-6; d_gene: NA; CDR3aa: CASSIQARNSPLHF; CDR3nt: TGTGCCAGTAGTATTCAAGCCAGAAATTCACCCCTCCACTTT
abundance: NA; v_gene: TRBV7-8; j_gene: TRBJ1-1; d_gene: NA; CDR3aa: CASSHTERSEAFF; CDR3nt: TGTGCCAGCAGCCACACAGAGAGGAGCGAAGCTTTCTTT
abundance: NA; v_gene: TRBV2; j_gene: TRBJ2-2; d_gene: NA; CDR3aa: CAGSTAGLNTGELFF; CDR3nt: TGTGCCGGATCAACGGCGGGACTGAACACCGGGGAGCTGTTTTTT
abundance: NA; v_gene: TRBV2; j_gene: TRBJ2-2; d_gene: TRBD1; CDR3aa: CAVAKGQANTGELFF; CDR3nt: TGTGCCGTCGCCAAGGGACAGGCGAACACCGGGGAGCTGTTTTTT
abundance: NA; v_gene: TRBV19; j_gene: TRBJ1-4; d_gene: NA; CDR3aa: CASSIEAFPNEKLFF; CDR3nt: TGTGCCAGTAGTATAGAGGCTTTCCCTAATGAAAAACTGTTTTTT
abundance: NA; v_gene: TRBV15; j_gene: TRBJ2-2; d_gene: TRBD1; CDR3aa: CATRGQGNTGELFF; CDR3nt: TGTGCCACTCGGGGACAGGGGAACACCGGGGAGCTGTTTTTT
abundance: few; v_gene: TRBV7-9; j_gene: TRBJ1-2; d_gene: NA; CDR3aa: CASSPGLYGYTF; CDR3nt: TGTGCCAGCAGTCCGGGCCTCTATGGCTACACCTTC
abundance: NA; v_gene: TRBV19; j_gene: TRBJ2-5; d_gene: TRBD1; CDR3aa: CASRRSGTGLETQYF; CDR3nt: TGTGCCAGTAGAAGATCCGGGACAGGGCTAGAGACCCAGTACTTC
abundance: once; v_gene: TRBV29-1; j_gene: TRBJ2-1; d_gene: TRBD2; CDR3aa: CSSQRGPISYNEQFF; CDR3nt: TGCAGTTCTCAGCGGGGACCGATCTCCTACAATGAGCAGTTCTTC
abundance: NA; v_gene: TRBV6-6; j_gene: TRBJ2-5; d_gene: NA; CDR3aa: CASSYGRLQETQYF; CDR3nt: TGTGCCAGCAGTTATGGACGTCTCCAAGAGACCCAGTACTTC
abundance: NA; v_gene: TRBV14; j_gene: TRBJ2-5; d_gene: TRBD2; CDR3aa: CASSHYLTSGGPKETQYF; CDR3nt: TGTGCCAGCAGCCACTACTTGACTAGCGGGGGGCCAAAAGAGACCCAGTACTTC
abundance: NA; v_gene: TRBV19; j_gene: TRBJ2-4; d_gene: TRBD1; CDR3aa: CASTSGTGTRNIQYF; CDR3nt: TGTGCCAGTACTTCCGGGACAGGGACCCGAAACATTCAGTACTTC
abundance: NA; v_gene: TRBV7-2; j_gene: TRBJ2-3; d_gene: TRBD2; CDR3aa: CASSVGLAGGTDTQYF; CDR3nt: TGTGCCAGCAGCGTTGGACTAGCGGGGGGCACAGATACGCAGTATTTT
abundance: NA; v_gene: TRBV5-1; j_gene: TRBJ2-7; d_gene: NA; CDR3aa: CASSLSGTIYEQYF; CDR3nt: TGCGCCAGCAGCCTCTCTGGGACCATCTACGAGCAGTACTTC
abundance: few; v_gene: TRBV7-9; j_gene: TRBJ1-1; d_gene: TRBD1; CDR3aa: CASSFGQGARAFF; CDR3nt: TGTGCCAGCAGCTTTGGACAGGGGGCGCGAGCTTTCTTT
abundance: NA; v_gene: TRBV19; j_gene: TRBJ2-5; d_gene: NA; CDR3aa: CASRRTVRGETQYF; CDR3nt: TGTGCCAGTCGAAGGACGGTCCGAGGAGAGACCCAGTACTTC
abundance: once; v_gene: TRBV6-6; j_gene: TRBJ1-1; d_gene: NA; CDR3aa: CASFREWDTEAFF; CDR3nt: TGTGCCAGCTTCAGGGAGTGGGACACTGAAGCTTTCTTT
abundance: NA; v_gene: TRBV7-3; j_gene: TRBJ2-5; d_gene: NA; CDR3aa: CASSFSAAQETQYF; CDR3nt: TGTGCCAGCAGCTTTTCGGCAGCCCAAGAGACCCAGTACTTC
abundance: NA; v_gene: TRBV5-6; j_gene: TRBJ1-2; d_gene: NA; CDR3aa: CASQQGKSNYGYTF; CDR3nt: TGTGCCAGCCAACAGGGAAAATCTAACTATGGCTACACCTTC
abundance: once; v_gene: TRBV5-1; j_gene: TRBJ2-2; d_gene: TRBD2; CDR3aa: CASSLVGGPDTGELFF; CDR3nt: TGCGCCAGCAGCTTGGTGGGAGGGCCGGACACCGGGGAGCTGTTTTTT
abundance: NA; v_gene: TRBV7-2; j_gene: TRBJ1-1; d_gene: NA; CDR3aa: CASSLNGVGSEAFF; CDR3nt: TGTGCCAGCAGCTTAAATGGTGTTGGCTCTGAAGCTTTCTTT
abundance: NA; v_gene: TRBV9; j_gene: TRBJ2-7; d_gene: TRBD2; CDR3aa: CASSVSWLAVYEQYF; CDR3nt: TGTGCCAGCAGCGTATCTTGGCTAGCGGTCTACGAGCAGTACTTC
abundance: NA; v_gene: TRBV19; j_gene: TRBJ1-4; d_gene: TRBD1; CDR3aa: CATGGSATNEKLFF; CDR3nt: TGTGCCACAGGGGGGTCTGCAACTAATGAAAAACTGTTTTTT
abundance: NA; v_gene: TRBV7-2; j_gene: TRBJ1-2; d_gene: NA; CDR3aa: CASSLVSGGAYGYTF; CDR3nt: TGTGCCAGCAGCTTAGTGTCCGGGGGCGCCTATGGCTACACCTTC
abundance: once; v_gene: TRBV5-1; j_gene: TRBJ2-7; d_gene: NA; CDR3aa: CASSTVADSYEQYF; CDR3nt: TGCGCCAGCAGCACCGTAGCGGACTCCTACGAGCAGTACTTC
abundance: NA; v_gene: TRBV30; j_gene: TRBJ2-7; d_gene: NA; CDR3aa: CAWSGGQSFYEQYF; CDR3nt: TGTGCCTGGAGCGGGGGACAGTCCTTCTACGAGCAGTACTTC
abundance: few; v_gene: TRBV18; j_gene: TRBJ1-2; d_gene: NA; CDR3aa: CASSEDYNYGYTF; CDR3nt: TGTGCCAGCTCAGAAGATTATAACTATGGCTACACCTTC
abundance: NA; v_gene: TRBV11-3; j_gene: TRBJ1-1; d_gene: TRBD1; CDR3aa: CASSAGQGNTEAFF; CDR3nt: TGTGCCAGCAGCGCGGGACAGGGGAACACTGAAGCTTTCTTT
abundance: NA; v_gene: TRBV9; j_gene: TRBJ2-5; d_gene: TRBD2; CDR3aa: CASSVSGGAIQETQYF; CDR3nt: TGTGCCAGCAGCGTTAGCGGGGGGGCCATCCAAGAGACCCAGTACTTC
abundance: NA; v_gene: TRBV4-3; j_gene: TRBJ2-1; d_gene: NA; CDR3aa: CASSKGTYNEQFF; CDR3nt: TGCGCCAGCAGCAAAGGTACCTACAATGAGCAGTTCTTC
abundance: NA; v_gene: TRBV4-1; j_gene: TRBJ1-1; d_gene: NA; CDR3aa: CASSQVNGGTEAFF; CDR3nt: TGCGCCAGCAGCCAAGTAAACGGGGGGACTGAAGCTTTCTTT
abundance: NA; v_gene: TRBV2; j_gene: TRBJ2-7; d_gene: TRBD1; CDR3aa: CASSDVPGDSAREQYF; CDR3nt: TGTGCCAGCAGTGACGTCCCTGGGGACAGCGCCCGCGAGCAGTACTTC
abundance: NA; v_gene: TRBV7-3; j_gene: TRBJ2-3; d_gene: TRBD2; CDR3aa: CASSSTARTRDTQYF; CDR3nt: TGTGCCAGCAGCTCAACAGCGCGGACTAGAGATACGCAGTATTTT
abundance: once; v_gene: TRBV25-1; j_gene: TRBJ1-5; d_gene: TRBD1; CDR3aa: CASSGGTGNQPQHF; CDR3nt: TGTGCCAGCAGTGGGGGGACAGGTAATCAGCCCCAGCATTTT
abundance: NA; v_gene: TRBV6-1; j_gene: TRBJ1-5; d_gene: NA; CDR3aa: CASSEKHPGNQPQHF; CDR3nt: TGTGCCAGCAGTGAAAAGCATCCGGGGAATCAGCCCCAGCATTTT
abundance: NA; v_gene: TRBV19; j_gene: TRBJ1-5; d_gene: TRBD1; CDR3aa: CASSMDRDQPQHF; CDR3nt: TGTGCCAGTAGTATGGACAGGGATCAGCCCCAGCATTTT
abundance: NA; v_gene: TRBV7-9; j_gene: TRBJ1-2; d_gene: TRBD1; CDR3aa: CASSLRDRGRDYGYTF; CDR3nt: TGTGCCAGCAGTTTACGGGACAGGGGTAGGGACTATGGCTACACCTTC
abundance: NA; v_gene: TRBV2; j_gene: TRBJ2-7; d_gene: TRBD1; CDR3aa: CASSLTPGQGLSGTYEQYF; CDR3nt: TGTGCCAGCAGCCTAACACCGGGACAGGGGCTGTCAGGGACCTACGAGCAGTACTTC